The clone carrying this TCR beta chain turned up a few times. Its antigen is as yet unknown. These data originate in a study of human T cells and chemical hapten exposure. About the research overall: Patients, predominantly female, presented with alopecia areata, totalis or universalis. Study-wide results and caveats: After DPC sensitization, TCRs above 1 in 1000 frequency showed no change.

Sample time point: patch test 1, 2 weeks after DPC sensitization. Specified treatment: therapeutic diphenylcyclopropenone sensitization with weekly scalp DPC. V was pared by 5 bases and J by 7 bases, with 15 bases between. This CDR3 contains 14 residues. It was the library that attached unique molecular identifiers to individual cDNA molecules. TCRdb ran MiXCR on the RACE reads and lists one entry per CDR3 protein. The profile shows fewer than 500,000 distinct CDR3 sequences, approximately 5% of them singletons. This receptor was taken from a woman aged 45-65 years with alopecia areata. Some clones in this sample may be carry-over from other donors' samples. The sequencing used whole blood, collected in connection with sensitization to the hapten diphenylcyclopropenone (DPC). This chain uses TRBV12-3 or TRBV12-4 with TRBJ2-1; perhaps TRBD2 as D (5 bases). The DNA of the CDR3 is TGTGCCAGCAGTCCCCAGTCTAGCAGGAATGAGCAGTTCTTC. Its protein is CASSPQSSRNEQFF.